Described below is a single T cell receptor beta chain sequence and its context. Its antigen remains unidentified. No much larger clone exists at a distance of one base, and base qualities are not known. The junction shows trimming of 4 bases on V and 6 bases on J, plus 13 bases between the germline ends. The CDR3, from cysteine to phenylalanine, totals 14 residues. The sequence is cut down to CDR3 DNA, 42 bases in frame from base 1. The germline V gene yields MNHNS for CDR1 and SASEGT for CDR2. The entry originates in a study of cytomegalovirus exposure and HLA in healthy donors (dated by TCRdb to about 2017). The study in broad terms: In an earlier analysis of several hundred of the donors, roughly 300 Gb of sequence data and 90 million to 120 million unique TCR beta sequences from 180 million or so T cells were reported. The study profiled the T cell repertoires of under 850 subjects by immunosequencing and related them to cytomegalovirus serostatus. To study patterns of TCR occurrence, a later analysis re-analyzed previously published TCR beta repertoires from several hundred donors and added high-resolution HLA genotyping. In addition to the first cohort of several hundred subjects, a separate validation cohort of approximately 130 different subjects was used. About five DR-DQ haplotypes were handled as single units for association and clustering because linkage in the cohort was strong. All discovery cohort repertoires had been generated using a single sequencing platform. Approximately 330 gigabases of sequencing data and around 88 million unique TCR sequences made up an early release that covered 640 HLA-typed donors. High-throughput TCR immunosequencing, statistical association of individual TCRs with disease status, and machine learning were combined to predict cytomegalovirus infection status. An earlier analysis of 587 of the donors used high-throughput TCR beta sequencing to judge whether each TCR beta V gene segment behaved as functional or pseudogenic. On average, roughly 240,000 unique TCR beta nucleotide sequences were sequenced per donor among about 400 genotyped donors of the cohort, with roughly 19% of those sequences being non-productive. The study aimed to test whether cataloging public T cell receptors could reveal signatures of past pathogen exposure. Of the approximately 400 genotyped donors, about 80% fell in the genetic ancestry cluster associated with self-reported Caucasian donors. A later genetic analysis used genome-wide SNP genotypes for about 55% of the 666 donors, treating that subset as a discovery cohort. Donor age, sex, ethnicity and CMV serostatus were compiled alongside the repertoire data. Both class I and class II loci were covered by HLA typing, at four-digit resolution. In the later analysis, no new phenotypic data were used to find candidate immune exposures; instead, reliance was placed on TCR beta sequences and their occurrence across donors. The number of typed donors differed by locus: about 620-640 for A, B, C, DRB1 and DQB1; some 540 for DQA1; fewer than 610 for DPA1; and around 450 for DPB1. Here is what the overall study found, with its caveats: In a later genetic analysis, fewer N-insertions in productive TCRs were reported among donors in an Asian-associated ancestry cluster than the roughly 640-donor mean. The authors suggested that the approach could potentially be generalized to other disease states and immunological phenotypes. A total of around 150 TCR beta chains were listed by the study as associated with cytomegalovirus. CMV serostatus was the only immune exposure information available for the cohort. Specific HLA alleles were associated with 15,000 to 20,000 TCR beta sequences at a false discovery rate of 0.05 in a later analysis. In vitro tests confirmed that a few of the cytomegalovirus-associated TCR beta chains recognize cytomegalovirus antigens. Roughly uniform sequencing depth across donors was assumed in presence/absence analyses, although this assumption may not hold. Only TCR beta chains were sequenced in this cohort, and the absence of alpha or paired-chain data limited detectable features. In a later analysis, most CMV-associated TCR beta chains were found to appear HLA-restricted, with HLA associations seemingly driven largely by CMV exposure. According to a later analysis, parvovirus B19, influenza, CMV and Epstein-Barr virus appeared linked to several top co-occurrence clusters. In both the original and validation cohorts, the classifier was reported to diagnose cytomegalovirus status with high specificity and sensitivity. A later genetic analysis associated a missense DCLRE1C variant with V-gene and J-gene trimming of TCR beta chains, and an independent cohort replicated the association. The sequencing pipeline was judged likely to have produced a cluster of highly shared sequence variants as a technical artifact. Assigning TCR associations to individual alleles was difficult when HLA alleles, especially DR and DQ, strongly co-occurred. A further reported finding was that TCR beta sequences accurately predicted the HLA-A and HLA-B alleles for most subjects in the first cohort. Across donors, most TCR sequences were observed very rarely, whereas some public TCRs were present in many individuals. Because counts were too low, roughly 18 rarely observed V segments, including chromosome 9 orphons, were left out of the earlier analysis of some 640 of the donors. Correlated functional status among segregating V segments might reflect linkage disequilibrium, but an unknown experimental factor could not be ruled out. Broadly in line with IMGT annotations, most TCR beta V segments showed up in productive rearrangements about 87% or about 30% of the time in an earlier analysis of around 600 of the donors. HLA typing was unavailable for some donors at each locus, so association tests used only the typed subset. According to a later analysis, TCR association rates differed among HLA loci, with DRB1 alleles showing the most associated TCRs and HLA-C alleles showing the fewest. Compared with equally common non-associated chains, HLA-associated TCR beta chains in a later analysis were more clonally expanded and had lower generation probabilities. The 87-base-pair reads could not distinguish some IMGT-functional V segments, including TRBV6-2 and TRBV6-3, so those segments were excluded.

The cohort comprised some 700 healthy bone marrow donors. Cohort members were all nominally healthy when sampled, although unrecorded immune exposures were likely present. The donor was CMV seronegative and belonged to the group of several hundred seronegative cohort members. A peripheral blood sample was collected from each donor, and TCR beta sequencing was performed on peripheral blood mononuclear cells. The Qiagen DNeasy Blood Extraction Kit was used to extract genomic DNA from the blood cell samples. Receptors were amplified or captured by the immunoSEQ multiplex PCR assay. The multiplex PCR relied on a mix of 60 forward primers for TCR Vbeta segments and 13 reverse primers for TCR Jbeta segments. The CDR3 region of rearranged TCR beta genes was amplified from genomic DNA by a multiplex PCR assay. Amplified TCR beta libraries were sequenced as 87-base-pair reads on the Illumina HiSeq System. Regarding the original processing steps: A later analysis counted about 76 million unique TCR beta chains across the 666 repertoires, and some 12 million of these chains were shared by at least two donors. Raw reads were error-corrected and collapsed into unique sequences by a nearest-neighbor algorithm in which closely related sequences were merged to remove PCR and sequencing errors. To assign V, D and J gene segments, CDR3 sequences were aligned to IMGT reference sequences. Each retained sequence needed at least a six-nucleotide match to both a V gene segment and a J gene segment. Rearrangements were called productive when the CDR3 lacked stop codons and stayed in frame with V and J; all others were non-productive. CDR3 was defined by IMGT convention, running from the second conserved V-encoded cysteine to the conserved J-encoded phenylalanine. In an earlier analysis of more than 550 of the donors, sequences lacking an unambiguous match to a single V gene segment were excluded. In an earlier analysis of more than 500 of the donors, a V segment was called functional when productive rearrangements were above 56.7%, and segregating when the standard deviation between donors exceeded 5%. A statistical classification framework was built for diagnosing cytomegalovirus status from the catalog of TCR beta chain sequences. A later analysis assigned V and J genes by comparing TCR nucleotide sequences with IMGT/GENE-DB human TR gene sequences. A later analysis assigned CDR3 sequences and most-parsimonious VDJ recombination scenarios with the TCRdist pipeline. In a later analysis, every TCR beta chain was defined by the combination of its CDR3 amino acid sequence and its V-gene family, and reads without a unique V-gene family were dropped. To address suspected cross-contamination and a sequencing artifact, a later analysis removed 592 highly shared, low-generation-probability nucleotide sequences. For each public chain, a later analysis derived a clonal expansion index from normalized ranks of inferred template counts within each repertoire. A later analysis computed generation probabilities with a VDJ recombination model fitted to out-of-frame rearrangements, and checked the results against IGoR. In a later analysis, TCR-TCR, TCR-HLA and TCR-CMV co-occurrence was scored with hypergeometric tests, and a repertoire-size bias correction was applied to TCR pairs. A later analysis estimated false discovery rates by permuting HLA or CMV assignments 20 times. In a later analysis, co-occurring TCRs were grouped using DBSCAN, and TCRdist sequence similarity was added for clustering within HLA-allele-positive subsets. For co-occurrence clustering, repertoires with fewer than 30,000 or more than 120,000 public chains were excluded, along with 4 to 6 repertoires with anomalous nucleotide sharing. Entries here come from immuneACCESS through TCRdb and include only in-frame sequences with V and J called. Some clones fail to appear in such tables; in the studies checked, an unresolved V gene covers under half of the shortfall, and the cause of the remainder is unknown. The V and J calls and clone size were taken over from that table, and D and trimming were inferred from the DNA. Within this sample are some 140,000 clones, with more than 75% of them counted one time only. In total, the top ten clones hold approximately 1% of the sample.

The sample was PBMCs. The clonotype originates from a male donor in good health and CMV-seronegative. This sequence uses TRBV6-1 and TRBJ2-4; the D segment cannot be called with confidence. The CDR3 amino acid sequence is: CASSVQAEGNIQYF. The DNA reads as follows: TGTGCCAGCAGTGTCCAGGCTGAAGGAAACATTCAGTACTTC.